Sequencing of this T cell receptor (beta chain) was carried out in a study of blood T cells in healthy people across ages (dated by TCRdb to the mid-2010s). As for the study more broadly: In model experiments, roughly one uniquely barcoded TCR beta cDNA molecule per two T cells was captured by template switching. The study measured age-related changes in TCR beta repertoire diversity using deep sequencing normalized with unique cDNA molecular identifiers. The donors were split into four age groups: young (average 16 years), middle-aged (over 35), aged (about 62) and long-lived (roughly 88). Donors of different ages were randomly distributed across sequencing lanes to avoid experimental bias. Using the same blood draw, the study looked at two additional independent replicas of 1 million unique cDNA reads for two donors, one aged 18 to 29 and the other aged 80 or older. Broader findings and caveats from the paper: A strong correlation was found between observed TCR beta diversity and the percentage of naive T cells measured by flow cytometry. Bulk unsorted PBMC profiling prevented conclusive comparison of naive and antigen-experienced compartments. The long-lived group showed more naive CD4+ T cells, fewer expanded clones and increased TCR diversity than the aged group, suggesting age selection. Estimates of total diversity based on one million sequenced T cells were regarded as lower bounds and as underestimates. As age increased, observed TCR beta diversity per million T cells dropped in a roughly linear way, and a significant reduction was already evident by age around 41. Donor CMV infection status was unknown, potentially confounding age-related changes in expanded clonotypes.

Library generation was performed with 5' RACE. Sequencer: Illumina HiSeq 2500. A second roughly 7 to 11 cycle PCR used a sample-barcoded 5' primer and a J-beta primer mix. A unique molecular identifier was introduced onto each TCR beta cDNA molecule by a template-switch 5' adaptor carrying 12 random nucleotides. At least 2.5 million CDR3-containing paired-end reads were obtained from each sample. First-strand cDNA was synthesized from all RNA with the Mint cDNA synthesis kit, primed by a TRBC-specific oligonucleotide. Following uracil-DNA glycosylase treatment, a first 18-cycle PCR with universal primers M1SS and BC2_uni_R was performed on all cDNA. Per the authors' processing: Normalization of each sample was performed by random selection of 1 million high-quality reads, each carrying a distinct molecular identifier. Reads sharing molecular identifiers were discarded rather than binned into consensus sequences. CDR3 identification, clonotype clustering and error correction used MiTCR with a Q25 quality threshold and the strictest error-elimination algorithm. Lower-bound total TCR beta diversity was estimated with a nonparametric unseen species model using Euler transformation. Starting from the raw public reads, TCRdb applied fastp trimming at Q25, assembled clones with MiXCR and retained in-frame beta chains. Entries are consolidated by CDR3 protein sequence, retaining the most common genes and DNA. The V and J calls reflect TCRdb's pipeline rather than the authors' work. For this sample there are about 700,000 distinct CDR3 sequences; about 30% appear just once. Roughly 14% of the sample lies in the top ten.

The roughly 42 donors, aged about 6 to 95 years, were systemically healthy Caucasian individuals from Russia. Each donor gave ten milliliters of peripheral blood, drawn into EDTA-treated Vacutainer tubes. Ficoll-Paque density-gradient centrifugation was used to isolate PBMCs, with at least 6.5 million obtained per sample. Trizol reagent was used to extract total RNA from PBMCs, with at least 5.5 micrograms per sample. For every donor, an aliquot of PBMCs went through flow cytometry to measure the percentages of naive CD45RAhigh/CD27high T cells. Via the germline V gene (reference sequence), CDR1 is SGHKS and CDR2 YYEKEE. Measured from the cysteine to the phenylalanine, the CDR3 is 16 residues long. CDR3 DNA is the only sequence kept; it has 48 bases, read in frame from the first base. V is shortened by 4 bases, J by 7 bases, and the region joining them spans 18 bases. This clonotype was found many times. The antigen it binds to is not known. No base qualities exist here, and no much larger clone lies one base off it.

The receptor was derived from an elderly woman in good health. Donor details come from another sample of the same person, matched by shared clones. Sequencing used blood. The rearranged segments are TRBV5-5 and TRBJ1-6, and the D gene may be TRBD1, 5 bases matching. Here the CDR3 is given as CASSILGGRRNSPLHF. The bases are TGTGCCAGCAGCATCTTGGGGGGACGCAGAAATTCACCCCTCCACTTT.